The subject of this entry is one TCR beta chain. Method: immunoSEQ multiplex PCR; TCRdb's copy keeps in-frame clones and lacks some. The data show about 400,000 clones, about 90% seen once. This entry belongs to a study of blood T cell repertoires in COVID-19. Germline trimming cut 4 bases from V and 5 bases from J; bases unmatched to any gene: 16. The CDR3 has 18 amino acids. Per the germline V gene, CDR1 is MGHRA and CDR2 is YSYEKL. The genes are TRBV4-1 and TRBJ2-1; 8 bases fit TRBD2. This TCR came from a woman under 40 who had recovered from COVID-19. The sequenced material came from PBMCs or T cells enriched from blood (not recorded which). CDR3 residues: CASSPHNGRRGANNEQFF. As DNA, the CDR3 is TGCGCCAGCAGCCCACACAACGGGCGGCGGGGGGCTAACAATGAGCAGTTCTTC.